This is a list of T cell receptor beta chains from one sample in a study of PD-1 blockade in classical Hodgkin lymphoma. Only in-frame clones appear in the TCRdb table, and some are missing; sequencing was by immunoSEQ multiplex PCR. This table holds some 26,000 clones, around 75% found once. Sequencing was performed on CD4+ T cells from blood, taken before the fourth cycle of nivolumab. All receptors come from a human donor with classical Hodgkin lymphoma. Both conserved end residues are part of each CDR3. The order of the fields is clone size, J gene, D gene, V gene, CDR3 protein, CDR3 DNA. D genes are given only for firm matches. Some rows have no size entry. The others give once, few or many, or a class for an expanded clone.

NA TRBJ2-7 NA TRBV27 CASSGGGTFYEQYF TGTGCCAGCAGCGGAGGGGGTACTTTCTACGAGCAGTACTTC
NA TRBJ2-3 NA TRBV9 CASSVTPSSTDTQYF TGTGCCAGCAGCGTGACTCCCTCTAGCACAGATACGCAGTATTTT
NA TRBJ1-5 NA TRBV2 CASSGGARNQPQHF TGTGCCAGCAGTGGCGGGGCCCGCAATCAGCCCCAGCATTTT
few TRBJ2-1 NA TRBV4-2 CASTPGRDSDNEQFF TGTGCCAGCACCCCGGGGAGGGACAGCGACAATGAGCAGTTCTTC
NA TRBJ1-5 NA TRBV7-9 CASSLGGDNQPQHF TGTGCCAGCAGCTTAGGTGGGGACAATCAGCCCCAGCATTTT
NA TRBJ1-5 NA TRBV18 CASSPTRDVQPQHF TGTGCCAGCTCACCTACTCGGGATGTTCAGCCCCAGCATTTT
NA TRBJ2-3 TRBD2 TRBV9 CASSVAPSGAGTDTQYF TGTGCCAGCAGCGTAGCTCCTAGCGGGGCCGGGACAGATACGCAGTATTTT
NA TRBJ2-3 NA TRBV5-4 CASSLAPADTQYF TGTGCCAGCAGCTTGGCGCCCGCAGATACGCAGTATTTT
NA TRBJ1-6 NA TRBV18 CASRSENSPLHF TGTGCCAGCCGCAGTGAGAATTCACCCCTCCACTTT
NA TRBJ2-7 NA TRBV6-5 CASSYSDPSYEQYF TGTGCCAGCAGTTACTCGGACCCCTCCTACGAGCAGTACTTC
NA TRBJ1-1 NA TRBV19 CASRQRENTEAFF TGTGCCAGTAGACAACGGGAGAACACTGAAGCTTTCTTT
NA TRBJ2-5 NA TRBV6-6 CASRLGLQETQYF TGTGCCAGCAGACTCGGACTACAAGAGACCCAGTACTTC
NA TRBJ2-3 NA TRBV2 CASKDGDTQYF TGTGCCAGCAAGGACGGAGATACGCAGTATTTT
once TRBJ1-1 NA TRBV7-8 CASSLAHPPNTEAFF TGTGCCAGCAGCTTAGCGCACCCCCCGAACACTGAAGCTTTCTTT
NA TRBJ2-1 NA TRBV7-2 CASSLYTDNEQFF TGTGCCAGCAGCCTCTATACAGACAATGAGCAGTTCTTC
NA TRBJ2-7 TRBD2 TRBV6-7 CASSTNKRGLKTYEQYF TGTGCCAGCAGTACTAACAAACGGGGACTAAAGACCTACGAGCAGTACTTC
NA TRBJ2-7 TRBD1 TRBV7-9 CASSFPGQGPDEQYF TGTGCCAGCAGCTTTCCGGGACAGGGTCCCGACGAGCAGTACTTC
NA TRBJ2-1 NA TRBV10-3 CAISGRAFTYNEQFF TGTGCCATCAGTGGGCGAGCGTTCACCTACAATGAGCAGTTCTTC
NA TRBJ2-1 NA TRBV27 CASSSSRAGSSYNEQFF TGTGCCAGCAGTAGTTCGCGTGCGGGGAGCTCCTACAATGAGCAGTTCTTC
NA TRBJ1-1 NA TRBV11-3 CASSLSPLTEAFF TGTGCCAGCAGCCTCAGCCCCCTTACTGAAGCTTTCTTT
NA TRBJ2-5 NA TRBV20-1 CSASTQETQYF TGCAGTGCTAGTACCCAAGAGACCCAGTACTTC
once TRBJ1-1 NA TRBV6-1 CASSGSGALTEAFF TGTGCCAGCAGTGGGTCTGGGGCTTTGACTGAAGCTTTCTTT
NA TRBJ1-1 TRBD1 TRBV27 CASSFVTRDRVKATEAFF TGTGCCAGCAGTTTTGTTACCCGGGACAGGGTAAAAGCGACTGAAGCTTTCTTT
once TRBJ1-1 NA TRBV5-1 CASSQDGPRGFF TGCGCCAGCAGCCAGGACGGTCCGAGGGGTTTCTTT
NA TRBJ2-7 TRBD1 TRBV10-1 CASSVQDRGPLYEQYF TGCGCCAGCAGTGTACAGGACAGGGGACCCTTATACGAGCAGTACTTC
NA TRBJ1-4 NA TRBV4-1 CASSRDRINEKLFF TGCGCCAGCAGCCGAGACAGGATAAATGAAAAACTGTTTTTT
NA TRBJ2-5 TRBD2 TRBV7-2 CASSPPGLARETQYF TGTGCCAGCAGCCCACCGGGACTAGCGAGAGAGACCCAGTACTTC